The 5 T cell receptor beta chains reported below all come from one sample, sequenced in a study of cytomegalovirus exposure and HLA in healthy donors (dated by TCRdb to about 2017). Libraries came from the immunoSEQ multiplex PCR assay. This is the immuneACCESS table as TCRdb keeps it, with only in-frame sequences that have V and J called. A part of the clones is gone; compared with another copy, unresolved V genes explain less than half, and the rest is unexplained. For this sample there are around 250,000 clones; 90% appear just once. The top ten clones comprise 0.35% to 0.4% of the sample. Sequences were obtained from PBMCs. These receptors originate from a woman in her late teens or twenties in good health and CMV-seronegative.

The rearrangement uses TRBV28 and TRBJ2-1; the D gene is possibly TRBD1 (6 bases). Germline CDR1 reads MDHEN; CDR2 reads SYDVKM. Trimming cost V 8 bases and J 1 base, with 24 bases left between them. This CDR3 has 18 residues. The CDR3 DNA follows: TGTGCCAGCCGCGGTAGTACAGGGCGATCGAAATCCTACAATGAGCAGTTCTTC. It yields the protein CASRGSTGRSKSYNEQFF.

The chain has TRBV5-6 and TRBJ1-4; a weak D match, TRBD1 (5 bases). Per the germline V gene, CDR1 is SGHDT and CDR2 is YYEEEE. The CDR3 is 12 residues long. Trimming pared 1 base from V and 12 bases from J, leaving 10 bases between. CDR3 nucleotides: TGTGCCAGCAGCTTGCAGGGAAGGGAACTGTTTTTT. This codes for CASSLQGRELFF.

This chain links TRBV5-6 with TRBJ2-7; TRBD1 aligns across 8 bases. This CDR3 contains 15 residues. The trim removed 5 bases at V and 3 bases at J, leaving 10 bases unmatched. Germline V gene data show CDR1 as SGHDT and CDR2 as YYEEEE. In DNA form, the CDR3 reads TGTGCCAGCAGTCTTTCCGGGACAGGACTCTACGAGCAGTACTTC. Translation: CASSLSGTGLYEQYF. The complete variable domain, with remaining parts taken from reference TRBV5-6 and TRBJ2-7, reads DAGVTQSPTHLIKTRGQQVTLRCSPKSGHDTVSWYQQALGQGPQFIFQYYEEEERQRGNFPDRFSGHQFPNYSSELNVNALLLGDSALYLCASSLSGTGLYEQYFGPGTRLTVT.

V gene TRBV10-2 combines with J gene TRBJ2-1, with D uncertain. Trimming removed 5 bases from V and 2 bases from J, with 4 bases in between. Germline-derived CDR1 and CDR2 are WSHSY and SAAADI. This CDR3 region has 12 residues. The CDR3 protein is CASSTTYNEQFF. The CDR3 DNA sequence: TGCGCCAGCAGTACAACCTACAATGAGCAGTTCTTC.

As concerns this clone: Other DNA variants within this sample encode the same CDR3. This sequence joins TRBV19 and TRBJ1-3; 9 positions match TRBD1. This CDR3 is built from 14 residues. Germline CDR1 is LNHDA and CDR2 is SQIVND (reference sequence). With V trimmed by 6 bases and J by 4 bases, 4 bases remained unmatched. The CDR3 DNA reads TGTGCCAGTAGCAGCGGGACAGGGGGAAACACCATATATTTT. Encoded protein: CASSSGTGGNTIYF.